The 15 T cell receptor beta chains below come from one sample, sequenced in a study of beta chain features in type 1 diabetes. Expressed TCRB transcripts were sequenced after all isolated RNA was converted to cDNA. Sequencing was performed with immunoSEQ multiplex PCR; in TCRdb, only in-frame clones are kept and a portion is missing. This sample carries about 150,000 clones, 7.5% to 10% of them seen once, and the ten largest clones take around 2.5%. Sequenced input: central memory CD4+ T cells from blood. The receptors were sampled from a woman under 30 in good health.

The chain combines TRBV6-5 with TRBJ2-1; TRBD1 matches at 9 bases. There are 15 residues in the CDR3. V was pared by 4 bases and J by 6 bases, with 7 bases of the junction left unmatched. CDR1 is MNHEY and CDR2 is SVGAGI in the germline V gene. DNA for the CDR3: TGTGCCAGCAGTTCAGATCCGGGACAGGGCAATGAGCAGTTCTTC. The encoded protein is CASSSDPGQGNEQFF.

The rearrangement links TRBV30 to TRBJ2-3; 8 nucleotides agree with TRBD2. The V segment lost 3 bases and the J segment 5 bases; nucleotides outside the gene matches: 7. The CDR3 length is 14 residues. From germline, CDR1 is GTSNPN and CDR2 SVGIG (reference sequence). The CDR3, as DNA: TGTGCCTGGAGCGGGGGGGGGCGCGGAGATACGCAGTATTTT. It codes for CAWSGGGRGDTQYF.

The chain employs TRBV7-2 and TRBJ2-5, with D possibly matching TRBD2 (5 bases). The CDR3 is made up of 14 amino acids. The V end was cut by 2 bases, the J end by 5 bases, with 12 bases between. CDR1 SGHTA and CDR2 FQGNSA come from the germline V gene. Here the CDR3 reads CASSLMTGWETQYF. The DNA for the CDR3 is TGTGCCAGCAGCTTAATGACGGGGTGGGAGACCCAGTACTTC.

This rearrangement joins TRBV11-3 to TRBJ2-1, with 7 nucleotides matching TRBD1. The CDR3 length is 16 residues. The V and J ends lost 5 bases and 9 bases, in that order; junction bases with no gene match: 16. Germline CDR1 SGHNT, CDR2 YENEEA. The CDR3 protein is CASSHNTGAYGSEQFF. The CDR3 DNA follows: TGTGCCAGCAGCCATAATACAGGGGCCTATGGAAGTGAGCAGTTCTTC. Drawing the rest from reference TRBV11-3 and TRBJ2-1, the complete variable domain is EAGVVQSPRYKIIEKKQPVAFWCNPISGHNTLYWYLQNLGQGPELLIRYENEEAVDDSQLPKDRFSAERLKGVDSTLKIQPAELGDSAVYLCASSHNTGAYGSEQFFGPGTRLTVL.

This clone was found a few times. The V gene is TRBV19, the J gene TRBJ1-2; D is uncertain. The CDR3 runs 13 residues. Germline V lookup: CDR1 LNHDA, CDR2 SQIVND (reference sequence). Trimming pared 5 bases from V and 0 bases from J, leaving 7 bases between. CDR3 region: CASSFQANYGYTF. Here the CDR3 DNA reads TGTGCCAGTAGTTTCCAGGCTAACTATGGCTACACCTTC.

The chain carries TRBV6-6 and TRBJ1-1; no definite D call. CDR1 MNHNY and CDR2 SVGAGI come from the germline V gene (reference sequence). V was pared by 4 bases and J by 5 bases, with 11 bases between. This CDR3 is built from 13 residues. CDR3: CASSSWGGTEAFF. As DNA, the CDR3 is TGTGCCAGCAGTTCGTGGGGAGGGACTGAAGCTTTCTTT.

The V gene is TRBV7-9, the J gene TRBJ1-5, with 10 bases lining up with TRBD1. This CDR3 has 15 amino acids. J gave up 6 bases and V 5 bases, and 7 bases lay outside the gene matches. CDR1 SEHNR and CDR2 FQNEAQ come from the germline V gene (reference sequence). CDR3 in DNA: TGTGCCAGCAGCGGGGGGACAGGGGAAACTCAGCCCCAGCATTTT. This translates into CASSGGTGETQPQHF.

The chain carries TRBV5-4 and TRBJ2-3, with TRBD1 identical over 8 bases. The ends lost 3 bases at V and 4 bases at J; junction bases unmatched: 10. This CDR3 contains 16 residues. CDR1 and CDR2 from the germline V gene are SGHNT and YYREEE (reference sequence). Here the CDR3 reads CASSSYRGVSADTQYF. DNA of the CDR3: TGTGCCAGCAGCTCCTACAGGGGGGTGTCGGCAGATACGCAGTATTTT.

This clone was detected only a few times. V is TRBV5-1 and J is TRBJ2-1; 7 bases are a match to TRBD2. The J segment lost 12 bases and the V segment lost 0 bases, leaving 15 bases of the junction unmatched. The CDR3 loop spans 16 amino acids. Germline lookup yields CDR1 SGHRS and CDR2 YFSETQ. The CDR3 DNA reads TGCGCCAGCAGCTTGGAAGGCGGGAGTACCCCCCGAGCGCAGTTCTTC. It specifies CASSLEGGSTPRAQFF.

This clone was detected many times. The chain joins TRBV7-2 to TRBJ1-5, with D possibly matching TRBD1 (6 bases). Trimming took 1 base from V and 3 from J, leaving 10 bases between them. Germline V CDR1 and CDR2: SGHTA, FQGNSA. CDR3 length: 15 residues. For the CDR3, the DNA is TGTGCCAGCAGCTTAGGCAGGGGAAACAATCAGCCCCAGCATTTT. Amino acids: CASSLGRGNNQPQHF.

This chain joins TRBV5-1 and TRBJ2-5; 11 bases are shared with TRBD1. The ends lost 4 bases at V and 6 bases at J; junction bases unmatched: 5. This CDR3 has 14 residues. Germline CDR1 and CDR2: SGHRS and YFSETQ. CDR3 amino acids: CASSPGQGAKTQYF. In nucleotides, the CDR3 is TGCGCCAGCAGCCCCGGACAGGGGGCGAAGACCCAGTACTTC.

This clone showed up just a few times. The rearrangement links TRBV7-2 to TRBJ2-1; 9 positions agree with TRBD2. The junction had 6 bases not matched to a gene; V was cut back by 8 bases and J by 4 bases. The CDR3 is 14 amino acids. Germline lookup yields CDR1 SGHTA and CDR2 FQGNSA. The CDR3 loop reads CASLRSGGYNEQFF. CDR3 DNA: TGTGCCAGCCTGCGTAGCGGGGGATACAATGAGCAGTTCTTC.

There are many counts of this clone. The CDR3 nucleotides are TGCAGCGTTGTGGCGACTCTCAATGAGCAGTTCTTC. Its protein is CSVVATLNEQFF. The rearrangement joins TRBV29-1 to TRBJ2-1; D gene unclear. Germline V lookup: CDR1 SQVTM, CDR2 ANQGSEA. V lost 4 bases and J lost 6, with 10 bases in between. This CDR3 spans 12 amino acids.

This clone has more than one count but fewer than ten. The rearrangement links TRBV30 to TRBJ2-2; 11 nucleotides match TRBD2. The CDR3 is 16 amino acids. Looked up from germline, CDR1 is GTSNPN and CDR2 is SVGIG (reference sequence). J lost 7 bases, V lost 7 bases, and 14 bases had no gene match. The CDR3 nucleotides are TGTGCCTTCCTACCTTTAGCGGGGGGGAGACACGGGGAGCTGTTTTTT. Protein sequence: CAFLPLAGGRHGELFF.

This clone was picked up many times. The CDR3 sequence: CASSPSPGTGGNEQFF. The CDR3 nucleotides read TGTGCCAGCAGTCCCTCCCCAGGGACAGGGGGCAATGAGCAGTTCTTC. The chain has TRBV25-1 and TRBJ2-1, with 11 bases matching TRBD1. CDR1 is MGHDK, CDR2 SYGVNS, per germline. The CDR3 has 16 residues. The V and J ends lost 5 bases and 6 bases, in that order; junction bases with no gene match: 9.